This T cell receptor (beta chain) is from a study of OX40 agonist ivuxolimab in advanced cancers. Study context: Given to patients was ivuxolimab, an agonistic anti-OX40 (CD134) antibody.

Profiling relied on immunoSEQ multiplex PCR, and the TCRdb table lists in-frame clones only, not all of them. The sample holds tens of thousands of clones; around 80% are singletons and the top ten take about 7.7%. Source: CD4+ or CD8+ T cells sorted from blood, taken in a trial of the OX40 agonist ivuxolimab. The receptor was isolated from an adult with an advanced solid tumor such as melanoma, head and neck, liver or kidney cancer.

The CDR3 bases are TGCAGCGTTAGGAGGGGGACGGAGGAGACCCAGTACTTC. This sequence encodes CSVRRGTEETQYF. V gene TRBV29-1 combines with J gene TRBJ2-5; D may match TRBD1 or TRBD2 (6 bases each). This CDR3 is built from 13 residues. Germline V CDR1 and CDR2: SQVTM, ANQGSEA. Trimming left V 5 bases short and J 5 bases short, with 15 bases between. Full variable domain (rest looked up from reference TRBV29-1 and TRBJ2-5): SAVISQKPSRDICQRGTSLTIQCQVDSQVTMMFWYRQQPGQSLTLIATANQGSEATYESGFVIDKFPISRPNLTFSTLTVSNMSPEDSSIYLCSVRRGTEETQYFGPGTRLLVL.